This T cell receptor beta chain was identified in a study of T cell responses to AZD1222 COVID-19 vaccine. Turning to this clone: Its antigen is unknown.

The study, taken as a whole, reports: Close to half of all spike-specific TCRs reportedly target regions of the variants that are unmutated. The repertoires were collected only after the peak T cell response. Across the whole spike, CD4 TCRs peaked at regions 160-218 and 743-854. When two AZD1222 doses had been given, Spike-specific TCR breadth and depth rose.

Data came from immunoSEQ multiplex PCR; TCRdb stores just in-frame clones and leaves some out. Among about 140,000 clones listed, around 90% were seen once. This TCR came from an adult who received the AZD1222 COVID-19 vaccine. The sample was peripheral blood, taken 28 days after the second AZD1222 dose.

The CDR3 DNA reads as TGCGCCAGCAGCTTGGCAGGGACAGGCGCCTACGAGCAGTACTTC. It translates to CASSLAGTGAYEQYF. J is TRBJ2-7 and V is TRBV5-1, with 8 bases matching TRBD1. V was pared by 0 bases and J by 2 bases, with 4 bases of the junction left unmatched. Germline CDR1 is SGHRS and CDR2 is YFSETQ. The CDR3 totals 15 residues.